These T cell receptor beta chains were read from a single sample in a study of T cell responses to AZD1222 COVID-19 vaccine. Using immunoSEQ multiplex PCR, the repertoire was profiled, and TCRdb retains in-frame clones only, with some absent. The table lists about 140,000 clones, about 86% of them singletons. The sample in question was peripheral blood, obtained 28 days after the second AZD1222 dose. These receptors all stem from an adult who received the AZD1222 COVID-19 vaccine. CDR3s include the opening cysteine and the closing phenylalanine or tryptophan. D genes are given only for firm matches. Some rows mark clone size as missing; the rest say once, few, many or name a class of expanded clone.

clone_size: NA; d_call: NA; j_call: TRBJ2-7; v_call: TRBV5-1; cdr3_nt: TGCGCCAGCAGCTTGGTTCTGGGGAAGCAGTACTTC; cdr3_aa: CASSLVLGKQYF
clone_size: NA; d_call: TRBD2; j_call: TRBJ2-7; v_call: TRBV28; cdr3_nt: TGTGCCAGCTCGGGGGGAGCCTACGAGCAGTACTTC; cdr3_aa: CASSGGAYEQYF
clone_size: NA; d_call: TRBD1; j_call: TRBJ1-4; v_call: TRBV5-6; cdr3_nt: TGTGCCAGCAGCCTAATAGGACAGGCTGTTAATGAAAAACTGTTTTTT; cdr3_aa: CASSLIGQAVNEKLFF
clone_size: NA; d_call: NA; j_call: TRBJ1-5; v_call: TRBV19; cdr3_nt: TGTGCCAGTAGCCAGGAGGGGGGCGGTCAGCCCCAGCATTTT; cdr3_aa: CASSQEGGGQPQHF
clone_size: once; d_call: TRBD2; j_call: TRBJ2-1; v_call: TRBV7-6; cdr3_nt: TGTGCCAGCAGCCCAACTGGGGGGGGCTCCTACAATGAGCAGTTCTTC; cdr3_aa: CASSPTGGGSYNEQFF
clone_size: NA; d_call: NA; j_call: TRBJ2-2; v_call: TRBV2; cdr3_nt: TGTGCCAGCAGTGAAGCGGACCTTAACACCGGGGAGCTGTTTTTT; cdr3_aa: CASSEADLNTGELFF
clone_size: NA; d_call: NA; j_call: TRBJ1-1; v_call: TRBV5-1; cdr3_nt: TGCGCCAGCAGCTTTGAGGGAAGGGCTGAAGCTTTCTTT; cdr3_aa: CASSFEGRAEAFF
clone_size: NA; d_call: NA; j_call: TRBJ1-1; v_call: TRBV10-3; cdr3_nt: TGTGCCATCAGTGAGGGACAGACGAACACTGAAGCTTTCTTT; cdr3_aa: CAISEGQTNTEAFF
clone_size: NA; d_call: NA; j_call: TRBJ2-3; v_call: TRBV7-9; cdr3_nt: TGTGCCAGCAGCTTAGCGACAGGCGAGGGGGATACGCAGTATTTT; cdr3_aa: CASSLATGEGDTQYF
clone_size: NA; d_call: NA; j_call: TRBJ1-4; v_call: TRBV4-1; cdr3_nt: TGCGCCAGCAGTATACTATGGAGTGAAAAACTGTTTTTT; cdr3_aa: CASSILWSEKLFF
clone_size: once; d_call: TRBD2; j_call: TRBJ2-1; v_call: TRBV5-4; cdr3_nt: TGTGCCACCCGGGCTAGCGGGGGGGCATTTTTGGGTAGTGAGCAGTTCTTC; cdr3_aa: CATRASGGAFLGSEQFF
clone_size: NA; d_call: NA; j_call: TRBJ2-4; v_call: TRBV10-1; cdr3_nt: TGCGCCAGCAGTGAGGAGGCGGGCGTCGGCAAAAACATTCAGTACTTC; cdr3_aa: CASSEEAGVGKNIQYF
clone_size: NA; d_call: NA; j_call: TRBJ1-2; v_call: TRBV5-6; cdr3_nt: TGTGCCAGCAGCTTGGCCCTCGGAGGCCCTAACTATGGCTACACCTTC; cdr3_aa: CASSLALGGPNYGYTF
clone_size: NA; d_call: NA; j_call: TRBJ1-1; v_call: TRBV12-3/TRBV12-4; cdr3_nt: TGTGCCAGCAGTCGACAGATGAACACTGAAGCTTTCTTT; cdr3_aa: CASSRQMNTEAFF
clone_size: NA; d_call: NA; j_call: TRBJ2-3; v_call: TRBV29-1; cdr3_nt: TGCAGCCCTCGGACCGACACAGATACGCAGTATTTT; cdr3_aa: CSPRTDTDTQYF
clone_size: NA; d_call: NA; j_call: TRBJ1-1; v_call: TRBV5-1; cdr3_nt: TGCGCCAGCAGCTTGGCGCCAGGGGTGGGCACTGAAGCTTTCTTT; cdr3_aa: CASSLAPGVGTEAFF
clone_size: NA; d_call: NA; j_call: TRBJ1-2; v_call: TRBV5-6; cdr3_nt: TGTGCCAGCAGCCCTCCCGGGGGGGTATACTTCTATGGCTACACCTTC; cdr3_aa: CASSPPGGVYFYGYTF
clone_size: once; d_call: TRBD2; j_call: TRBJ2-1; v_call: TRBV18; cdr3_nt: TGTGCCAGCTCCCCGGACGCAAGCGGGACTCCCTACAATGAGCAGTTCTTC; cdr3_aa: CASSPDASGTPYNEQFF
clone_size: few; d_call: NA; j_call: TRBJ2-7; v_call: TRBV4-1; cdr3_nt: TGCGCCAGCAGCCAAGAGTTGTCGGATTTCCGTTACGAGCAGTACTTC; cdr3_aa: CASSQELSDFRYEQYF
clone_size: NA; d_call: NA; j_call: TRBJ1-3; v_call: TRBV19; cdr3_nt: TGTGCCACCTCAGGAGGAGGTTTTCCTGGAAACACCATATATTTT; cdr3_aa: CATSGGGFPGNTIYF
clone_size: NA; d_call: NA; j_call: TRBJ1-1; v_call: TRBV4-1; cdr3_nt: TGCGCCAGCAGCCAAGAACCAGGGCTGAACACTGAAGCTTTCTTT; cdr3_aa: CASSQEPGLNTEAFF
clone_size: NA; d_call: TRBD2; j_call: TRBJ2-7; v_call: TRBV3-1/TRBV3-2; cdr3_nt: TGTGCCAGCAGTGCGCCGGGAGGAGACGAGCAGTACTTC; cdr3_aa: CASSAPGGDEQYF
clone_size: once; d_call: NA; j_call: TRBJ1-1; v_call: TRBV18; cdr3_nt: TGTGCCAGCTCACAGGGGGGAAGACTTGAAGCTTTCTTT; cdr3_aa: CASSQGGRLEAFF